This TCR beta chain was identified in a study of vaccination and CD4 T cells after COVID-19. Specified treatment: approximately 9-day PBMC culture with coronavirus spike peptide pools or control peptides (ViraFEST assay). The study sequenced cultured CD4+ T cell DNA using the Oncomine TCR Beta short-read assay. MiXCR, run by TCRdb on the PCR reads, gives a single entry per CDR3 protein. The sample lists fewer than 15,000 distinct CDR3 sequences; less than 45% were seen once. Germline CDR1 is KGHDR and CDR2 is SFDVKD. The length of the CDR3 is 16 residues. Losses at the gene ends were 4 bases for V and 5 bases for J; bases not matched to a gene: 8. Concerning this clonotype: Its antigen is undetermined.

Sequences were derived from CD4+ T cells from blood, cultured in vitro, sampled after SARS-CoV-2 vaccination. The TCR comes from a human donor who had recovered from COVID-19. The gene calls are TRBV24-1 and TRBJ2-2; 8 nucleotides line up with TRBD1. CDR3 in amino acids: CATSETDRAKTGELFF. For the CDR3, the DNA is TGTGCCACCAGTGAAACGGACAGGGCCAAAACCGGGGAGCTGTTTTTT.